This T cell receptor (beta chain) is drawn from a study of T-cell reconstitution after alpha-beta-depleted transplantation in children. Preparation of the TCRbeta library was carried out with unique molecular identifiers. TCRdb re-analysed the PCR reads in MiXCR, keeping a single row per CDR3 protein. The table includes hundreds of thousands of distinct CDR3 sequences, about an eighth detected once. CDR1 and CDR2 (germline): DFQATT, SNEGSKA (reference sequence). The CDR3 runs to 13 residues. The ends lost 5 bases at V and 7 bases at J; junction bases unmatched: 4. The sequencing here drew on PBMCs, taken before TCRalphabeta/CD19-depleted stem cell transplant. The rearrangement joins TRBV20-1 to TRBJ2-2; 10 nucleotides line up with TRBD1. This sequence was found in a girl aged 2-15 years with congenital amegakaryocytic thrombocytopenia, due to receive a stem cell transplant. As DNA, the CDR3 is TGCAGTGCTGGACAGGGGGGGAACGGGGAGCTGTTTTTT. Translating gives CSAGQGGNGELFF.